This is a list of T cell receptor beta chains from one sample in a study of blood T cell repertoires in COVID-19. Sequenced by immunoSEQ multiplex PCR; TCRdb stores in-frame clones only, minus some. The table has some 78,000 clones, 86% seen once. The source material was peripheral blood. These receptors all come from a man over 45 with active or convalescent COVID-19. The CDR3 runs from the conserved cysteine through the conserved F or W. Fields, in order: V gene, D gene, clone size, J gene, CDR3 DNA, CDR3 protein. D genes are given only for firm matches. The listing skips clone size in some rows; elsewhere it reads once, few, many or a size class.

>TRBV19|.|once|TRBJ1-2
TGTGCCAGTAGTCCTAACCACCCTCGAGGAGCCAACTATGGCTACACCTTC
CASSPNHPRGANYGYTF
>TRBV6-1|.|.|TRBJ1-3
TGTGCCAGCAGTGAGGGCCGCGTAGGTCGAAACACCATATATTTT
CASSEGRVGRNTIYF
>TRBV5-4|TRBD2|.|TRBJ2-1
TGTGCCAGCAGCGCGGGACTAGCGGTCTACAATGAGCAGTTCTTC
CASSAGLAVYNEQFF
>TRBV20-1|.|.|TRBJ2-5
TGCAGTGCTAGAGGGAGCGAGACCCAGTACTTC
CSARGSETQYF
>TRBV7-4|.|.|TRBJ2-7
TGTGCCAGCAGCCCTGGGGGCAGGGCGGGCCTGCTTACCTACGAGCAGTACTTC
CASSPGGRAGLLTYEQYF
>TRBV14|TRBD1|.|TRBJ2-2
TGTGCCAGCAGCTCTCGATGGACAGGCTCGGGGGAGCTGTTTTTT
CASSSRWTGSGELFF
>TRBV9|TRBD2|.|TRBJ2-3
TGTGCCAGCAGCGTAGGGCTAGCGGGAGGGACAGATACGCAGTATTTT
CASSVGLAGGTDTQYF
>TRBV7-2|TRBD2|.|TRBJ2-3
TGTGCCAGCAGCGTAGCGGGGGGGTTCACAGATACGCAGTATTTT
CASSVAGGFTDTQYF
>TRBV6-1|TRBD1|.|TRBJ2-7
TGTGCCAGCAGTGATTGGGGACAGAGCTACGAGCAGTACTTC
CASSDWGQSYEQYF
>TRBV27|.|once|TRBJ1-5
TGTGCCAGCAGTGGCAGGAACAATCAGCCCCAGCATTTT
CASSGRNNQPQHF
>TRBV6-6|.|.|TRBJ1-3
TGTGCCGGAGCGCTGGGGGGCTCTGGAAACACCATATATTTT
CAGALGGSGNTIYF
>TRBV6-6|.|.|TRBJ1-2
TGTGCCAGCAAACTGACCCAGGGTCACTATGGCTACACCTTC
CASKLTQGHYGYTF
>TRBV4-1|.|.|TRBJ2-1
TGCGCCAGCAGCCAAGTCAGGGGGGCTTCCTACAATGAGCAGTTCTTC
CASSQVRGASYNEQFF
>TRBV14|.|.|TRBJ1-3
TGTGCCAGCCGGAGGGCAGCGGCTGGAAACACCATATATTTT
CASRRAAAGNTIYF
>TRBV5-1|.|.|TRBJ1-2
TGCGCCAGCAGCCCTGGAGTAGGCACCCCTGGCTATGGCTACACCTTC
CASSPGVGTPGYGYTF
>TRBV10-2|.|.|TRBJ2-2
TGCGCCAGCAGTGAGACAGGGCCAACCGGGGAGCTGTTTTTT
CASSETGPTGELFF
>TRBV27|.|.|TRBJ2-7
TGTGCCAGCAGTTTACGGTCGGGAGCGGACGAGCAGTACTTC
CASSLRSGADEQYF
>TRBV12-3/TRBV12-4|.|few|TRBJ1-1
TGTGCCAGCACTAGACAGATTGACACTGAAGCTTTCTTT
CASTRQIDTEAFF
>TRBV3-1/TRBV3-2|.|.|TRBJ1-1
TGTGCCAGCAGCCAAGTTGACGGGAACATGCGGGCTTTCTTT
CASSQVDGNMRAFF
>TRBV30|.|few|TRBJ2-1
TGTGCCTGGGGACGCAGGTACAATGAGCAGTTCTTC
CAWGRRYNEQFF
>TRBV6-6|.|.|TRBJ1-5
TGTGCCAGCACACAGAACAGGGTTCGGCCCCATCAGCCCCAGCATTTT
CASTQNRVRPHQPQHF
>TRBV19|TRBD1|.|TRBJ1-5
TGTGCCAGTAGTAAACAGGGGTTGGGCAATCAGCCCCAGCATTTT
CASSKQGLGNQPQHF
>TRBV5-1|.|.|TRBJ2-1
TGCGCCAGCAGCTTGACTCAAACCTACAATGAGCAGTTCTTC
CASSLTQTYNEQFF
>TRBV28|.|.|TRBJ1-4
TGTGCCAGCAGTTTACTACAGGGAAACGGCGAAAAACTGTTTTTT
CASSLLQGNGEKLFF
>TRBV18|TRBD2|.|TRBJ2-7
TGTGCCAGCTCACCAGAACTAGCGGGAGGACTTGGGGAGCAGTACTTC
CASSPELAGGLGEQYF
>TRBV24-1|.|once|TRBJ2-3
TGTGCCACCAGTGATCCAAGGGGGGGTTTTGATACGCAGTATTTT
CATSDPRGGFDTQYF
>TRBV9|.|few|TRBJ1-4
TGTGCCAGCAGCCCAAGGAGTGACACTAATGAAAAACTGTTTTTT
CASSPRSDTNEKLFF
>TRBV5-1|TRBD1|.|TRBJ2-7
TGCGCCAGCAGCCCCCGGACAGGGGGCTCCTACGAGCAGTACTTC
CASSPRTGGSYEQYF
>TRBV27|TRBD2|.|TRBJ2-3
TGTGCCAGCAGTTATACTAGCGGAACTCCACAGGGAGATACGCAGTATTTT
CASSYTSGTPQGDTQYF
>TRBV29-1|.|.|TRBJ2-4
TGCAGCGTTGCTGAAAACATTCAGTACTTC
CSVAENIQYF
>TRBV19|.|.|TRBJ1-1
TGTGCCAGTAGTATAGACCCCGCTGGCCCTTCTGAAGCTTTCTTT
CASSIDPAGPSEAFF
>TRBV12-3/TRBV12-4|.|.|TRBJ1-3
TGTGCCAGCAGTTTCGGTCCTGGAAACACCATATATTTT
CASSFGPGNTIYF
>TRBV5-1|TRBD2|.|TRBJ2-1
TGCGCCAGCAGCTGGGGTGGTTTGCGGGAGGTAAATGAGCAGTTCTTC
CASSWGGLREVNEQFF
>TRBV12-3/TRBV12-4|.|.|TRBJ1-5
TGTGCCAGCAGAATCGGGGGACAGCCCCAGCATTTT
CASRIGGQPQHF
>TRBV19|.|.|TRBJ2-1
TGTGCCAGTAGTACCTCGAGCTCCTACAATGAGCAGTTCTTC
CASSTSSSYNEQFF
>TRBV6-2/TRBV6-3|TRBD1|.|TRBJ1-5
TGTGCCAGCAGACCTAGACAGGGGGCCAGTCAGCCCCAGCATTTT
CASRPRQGASQPQHF
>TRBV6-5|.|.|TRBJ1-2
TGTGCCAGCAGACCCGGTGCCATAAGCGGCTACACCTTC
CASRPGAISGYTF
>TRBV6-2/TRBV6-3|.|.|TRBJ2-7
TGTGCCAGCAGTCTAAAGACCTACGAGCAGTACTTC
CASSLKTYEQYF
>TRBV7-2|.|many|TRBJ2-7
TGTGCCAGCAGCTTAGGGAAGGGGAACTACGAGCAGTACTTC
CASSLGKGNYEQYF
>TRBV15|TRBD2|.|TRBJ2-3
TGTGCCACCACGGGGACTAGCGGGGGGGCCGGAGATACGCAGTATTTT
CATTGTSGGAGDTQYF
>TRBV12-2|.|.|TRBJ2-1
TGTGCAAGTCGCTTTCCTCCCCGGGCAGGGAGGGGGGACCAAAGCTCCTACAATGAGCAGTTCTTC
CASRFPPRAGRGDQSSYNEQFF